Shown below are 8 T cell receptor beta chains from a single sample sequenced in a study of control samples from healthy donors and cancer patients. The protocol was immunoSEQ multiplex PCR, while the TCRdb copy is restricted to in-frame clones and leaves out a portion. This table has approximately 120,000 clones, approximately 90% appearing once. Sequenced sample: blood. Receptors were obtained from a woman aged 45-59 years in good health.

The V gene is TRBV19, the J gene TRBJ2-5; a weak D match, TRBD1 (7 bases). CDR3 length equals 17 residues. Germline-derived CDR1 and CDR2 are LNHDA and SQIVND (reference sequence). V lost 5 bases and J 6 bases, leaving 25 bases between the germline ends. For the CDR3, the DNA is TGTGCCAGTAGTCTCCTCGGCGGAGGGGGCGGTCCCAAGACCCAGTACTTC. As protein: CASSLLGGGGGPKTQYF.

This chain uses TRBV5-1 with TRBJ1-2; maybe TRBD1 (6 bases). CDR3 size: 17 residues. Germline CDR1 SGHRS, CDR2 YFSETQ. V lost 0 bases and J lost 8, with 23 bases in between. CDR3 residues: CASSLVVAGQDAMGYTF. CDR3 nucleotide sequence: TGCGCCAGCAGCTTGGTTGTGGCGGGACAAGATGCTATGGGCTACACCTTC.

The chain combines TRBV3-1 (or the pseudogene TRBV3-2) with TRBJ2-3; 11 nucleotides align to TRBD2. CDR1 and CDR2 from the germline V gene are LGHDT and YNNKEL (reference sequence). The CDR3 runs to 17 residues. V shed 4 bases, J shed 4 bases, and the junction held 10 bases outside the gene matches. CDR3 bases: TGTGCCAGCAGCCTTAAACGGACTAGCGGGTGGGCAGATACGCAGTATTTT. Its translation: CASSLKRTSGWADTQYF.

The gene calls are TRBV7-9 and TRBJ2-7; TRBD1 agrees at 9 bases. The V and J ends lost 6 bases and 5 bases, in that order; junction bases with no gene match: 11. The CDR3 length is 15 residues. Per germline, CDR1 SEHNR and CDR2 FQNEAQ (reference sequence). CDR3 nucleotides: TGTGCCAGCAGTTCGTACGGGACAGGGTTTGACGAGCAGTACTTC. It specifies CASSSYGTGFDEQYF.

V is TRBV5-5 and J is TRBJ2-1, with D perhaps TRBD1 (6 bases). CDR1 and CDR2 (germline): SGHKS, YYEKEE (reference sequence). V shed 2 bases and J shed 8 bases, with 23 bases lying between them. This CDR3 spans 17 amino acids. The CDR3 sequence: CASSFTETGSWFDEQFF. As DNA, the CDR3 is TGTGCCAGCAGCTTCACCGAAACAGGGTCCTGGTTCGATGAGCAGTTCTTC. The entire variable domain, with the rest obtained from reference TRBV5-5 and TRBJ2-1, is as follows: DAGVTQSPTHLIKTRGQQVTLRCSPISGHKSVSWYQQVLGQGPQFIFQYYEKEERGRGNFPDRFSARQFPNYSSELNVNALLLGDSALYLCASSFTETGSWFDEQFFGPGTRLTVL.

Here the CDR3 reads CASSQGNSYEQYF. As DNA, the CDR3 is TGCGCCAGCAGCCAGGGAAACTCCTACGAGCAGTACTTC. The V call is TRBV5-1, the J call TRBJ2-7, with D perhaps TRBD1 (5 bases). V dropped 4 bases and J dropped 0 bases, with 8 bases sitting between them. This CDR3 contains 13 residues. Germline-derived CDR1 and CDR2 are SGHRS and YFSETQ.

This clone has a single count. V usage is TRBV7-2 and J usage is TRBJ1-1; D possibly corresponds to TRBD1 (6 bases). V was clipped by 1 base and J by 1 base, with 19 bases between them. Germline V lookup: CDR1 SGHTA, CDR2 FQGNSA. The CDR3 spans 18 residues. This chain's CDR3 is CASSLVILIRGANTEAFF. CDR3 coding DNA: TGTGCCAGCAGCTTAGTTATTCTAATTCGGGGGGCGAACACTGAAGCTTTCTTT.

V and J are TRBV9 and TRBJ2-1; D may match TRBD1 or TRBD2 (5 bases each). Germline lookup yields CDR1 SGDLS and CDR2 YYNGEE. V was trimmed by 0 bases and J by 9 bases, leaving 19 bases between them. The CDR3 is made up of 16 amino acids. The CDR3 is CASSVVSTSGRGEQFF. For the CDR3, the DNA is TGTGCCAGCAGCGTAGTATCAACTAGTGGTAGGGGTGAGCAGTTCTTC. Filled out from reference TRBV9 and TRBJ2-1, the complete variable domain reads DSGVTQTPKHLITATGQRVTLRCSPRSGDLSVYWYQQSLDQGLQFLIQYYNGEERAKGNILERFSAQQFPDLHSELNLSSLELGDSALYFCASSVVSTSGRGEQFFGPGTRLTVL.